This TCR beta chain was captured by sequencing in a study of shared clonotypes between healthy human individuals. Clones were read by immunoSEQ multiplex PCR, and TCRdb kept only the in-frame ones, dropping some. The data hold some 2,100,000 clones, with 90% to 96% observed a single time. Concerning this clone itself: Antigen unknown.

Study results and limitations: Relative to clonotypes present in all four donors, those not shared had lower generation probabilities. Sampling included only blood; tissue repertoires likely differ. It was observed that about 5% of naive CD4 clonotypes were shared across several donors.

Researchers partitioned CD4+ cells into CD45RA+ naive and CD45RA-negative memory subsets. V lost 7 bases and J 0 bases, leaving 11 bases between the germline ends. CDR1 and CDR2 from the germline V gene are LNHDA and SQIVND (reference sequence). The CDR3 extends over 14 amino acids. The chain has TRBV19 and TRBJ2-3; D gene ambiguous. Specimen: naive CD4+ T cells sorted from blood. Subset defined: CD45RA+ positively selected. This TCR was sampled from a man younger than 30 in good health. In DNA form, the CDR3 reads TGTGCCAGTAATAAGGACGGTAGCACAGATACGCAGTATTTT. It encodes CASNKDGSTDTQYF.